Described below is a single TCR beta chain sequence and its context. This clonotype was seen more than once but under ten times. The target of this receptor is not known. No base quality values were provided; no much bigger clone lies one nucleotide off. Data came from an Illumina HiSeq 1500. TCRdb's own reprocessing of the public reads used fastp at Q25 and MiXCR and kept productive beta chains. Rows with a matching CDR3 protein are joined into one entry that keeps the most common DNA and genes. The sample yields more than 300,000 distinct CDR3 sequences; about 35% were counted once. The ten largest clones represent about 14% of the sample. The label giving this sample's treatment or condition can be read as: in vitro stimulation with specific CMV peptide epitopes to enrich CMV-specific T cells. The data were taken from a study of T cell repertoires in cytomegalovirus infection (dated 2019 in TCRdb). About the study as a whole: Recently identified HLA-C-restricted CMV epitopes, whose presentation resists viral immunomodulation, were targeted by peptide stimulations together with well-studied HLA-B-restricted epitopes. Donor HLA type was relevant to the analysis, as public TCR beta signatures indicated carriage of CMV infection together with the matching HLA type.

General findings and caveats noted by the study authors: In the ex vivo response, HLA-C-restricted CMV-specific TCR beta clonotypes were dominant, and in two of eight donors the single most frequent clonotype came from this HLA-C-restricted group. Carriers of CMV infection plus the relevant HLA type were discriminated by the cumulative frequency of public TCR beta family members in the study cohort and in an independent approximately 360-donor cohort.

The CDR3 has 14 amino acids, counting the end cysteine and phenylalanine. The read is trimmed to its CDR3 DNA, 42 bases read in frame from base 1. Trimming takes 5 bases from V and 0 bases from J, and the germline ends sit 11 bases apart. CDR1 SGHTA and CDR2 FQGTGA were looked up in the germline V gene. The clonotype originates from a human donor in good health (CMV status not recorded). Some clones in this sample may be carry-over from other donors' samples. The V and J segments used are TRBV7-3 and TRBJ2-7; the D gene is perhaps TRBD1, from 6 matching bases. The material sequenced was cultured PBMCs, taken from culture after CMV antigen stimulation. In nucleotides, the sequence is TGTGCCAGCAGCCCGACAGGCTACTCCTACGAGCAGTACTTC. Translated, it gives CASSPTGYSYEQYF. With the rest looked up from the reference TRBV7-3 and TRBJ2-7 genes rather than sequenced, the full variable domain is GAGVSQTPSNKVTEKGKYVELRCDPISGHTALYWYRQSLGQGPEFLIYFQGTGAADDSGLPNDRFFAVRPEGSVSTLKIQRTERGDSAVYLCASSPTGYSYEQYFGPGTRLTVT.